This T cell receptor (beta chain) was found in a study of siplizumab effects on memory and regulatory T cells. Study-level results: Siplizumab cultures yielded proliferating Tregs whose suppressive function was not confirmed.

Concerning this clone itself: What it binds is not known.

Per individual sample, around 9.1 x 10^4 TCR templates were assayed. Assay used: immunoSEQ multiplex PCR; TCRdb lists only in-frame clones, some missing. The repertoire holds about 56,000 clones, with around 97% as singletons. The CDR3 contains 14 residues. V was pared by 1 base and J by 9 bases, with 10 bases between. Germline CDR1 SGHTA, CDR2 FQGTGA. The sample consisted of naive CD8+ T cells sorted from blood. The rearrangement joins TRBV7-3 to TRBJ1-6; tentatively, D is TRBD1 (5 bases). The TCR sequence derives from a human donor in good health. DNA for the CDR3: TGTGCCAGCAGCTTAATGGGACTTGGTTCACCCCTCCACTTT. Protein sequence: CASSLMGLGSPLHF.